A selection of T cell receptor beta chains follows, all from one sample in a study of T cells in localized non-small cell lung cancer. This table comes from immunoSEQ multiplex PCR, and its TCRdb copy is limited to in-frame clones, with some not included. The table has about 59,000 clones, approximately 91% seen once. This specimen was peripheral blood, taken before any cancer treatment. These receptors came from a man aged 35-69 years with stage I lung adenocarcinoma. Each CDR3 is given with its conserved first and last residue. The D gene is left open where the match is weak. Expanded clones are given a class, and other clones once, few, many or no size at all.

j_call v_call d_call clone_size cdr3_nt cdr3_aa
TRBJ1-6 TRBV5-1 TRBD1 - TGCGCCAGCAGCATGGACAGGGATCTCACCCTCCACTTT CASSMDRDLTLHF
TRBJ2-7 TRBV7-9 - once TGTGCCAGCAGCTCGCCAGGATCCTACGAGCAGTACTTC CASSSPGSYEQYF
TRBJ2-7 TRBV6-6 TRBD2 - TGTGCCAGCTTCGGACTAGCTGGTGAGCAGTACTTC CASFGLAGEQYF
TRBJ2-7 TRBV11-3 - - TGTGCCAGCAGCGCAGGTGACTGGGGATACGAGCAGTACTTC CASSAGDWGYEQYF
TRBJ2-1 TRBV7-9 - - TGTGCCAGCAGCTTATGGGGTCTACACGGGATGGTGGACCCCAATGAGCAGTTCTTC CASSLWGLHGMVDPNEQFF
TRBJ2-3 TRBV7-8 - - TGTGCCAGCAGCTTCCAACGGATTAGCACAGATACGCAGTATTTT CASSFQRISTDTQYF
TRBJ2-7 TRBV30 - - TGTGCCTGGAGTCGAGCCTACGAGCAGTACTTC CAWSRAYEQYF
TRBJ1-1 TRBV6-5 - once TGTGCCAGTTTTCGGAGGGCGAACACTGAAGCTTTCTTT CASFRRANTEAFF
TRBJ2-2 TRBV11-3 - - TGTGCCAGCAGCTCCCCGCCGGGGAGTGACACCGGGGAGCTGTTTTTT CASSSPPGSDTGELFF
TRBJ2-7 TRBV30 - - TGTGCCTGGGGTCCGGGCATCCTCTACGAGCAGTACTTC CAWGPGILYEQYF
TRBJ2-4 TRBV28 TRBD1 - TGTGCCAGCAGTGGACAGGGGTTCGGGTACTTC CASSGQGFGYF
TRBJ2-6 TRBV6-4 - - TGTGCCAGCAGACTGAGCTCTGGGGCCAACGTCCTGACTTTC CASRLSSGANVLTF
TRBJ1-5 TRBV19 - - TGTGGGACCGCACCGCGGGGGGGACTCCAGCCCCAGCATTTT CGTAPRGGLQPQHF
TRBJ1-4 TRBV11-2 - once TGTGCCAGCAGCTTAGATTGGGATGAAAAACTGTTTTTT CASSLDWDEKLFF
TRBJ2-1 TRBV6-6 - - TGTGCCAGCTTCCCGGGGTACAATGAGCAGTTCTTC CASFPGYNEQFF
TRBJ2-3 TRBV27 TRBD2 - TGTGCCAGCAGTTTACGCCGGACTAGCGGGAGGGTTAGCACAGATACGCAGTATTTT CASSLRRTSGRVSTDTQYF
TRBJ2-1 TRBV7-9 TRBD2 - TGTGCCAGCAGCGGCACTAGCGCTCCGTCCTACAATGAGCAGTTCTTC CASSGTSAPSYNEQFF
TRBJ2-3 TRBV7-9 - - TGTGCCAGCAGCTTAGGGGATTCTAGCACAGATACGCAGTATTTT CASSLGDSSTDTQYF
TRBJ2-2 TRBV7-3 TRBD2 - TGTGCCAGCAGCTTAAGGTCTGCTAGCGGGAGATTCAAGGACGGGGAGCTGTTTTTT CASSLRSASGRFKDGELFF
TRBJ2-3 TRBV29-1 - - TGCAGCACTTCGACGACGTCAACAGATACGCAGTATTTT CSTSTTSTDTQYF
TRBJ2-1 TRBV27 TRBD2 - TGTGCCAGCAGTTTACGAAGCGGGAGGGGGAATGAGCAGTTCTTC CASSLRSGRGNEQFF
TRBJ2-6 TRBV28 TRBD1 - TGTGCCAGCAGTACTTCAAAGACAGGGGGCATCGCTGGGGCCAACGTCCTGACTTTC CASSTSKTGGIAGANVLTF
TRBJ1-3 TRBV18 - - TGTGCCAGCTCACCCAGCAGCCACTCTGGAAACACCATATATTTT CASSPSSHSGNTIYF
TRBJ2-5 TRBV25-1 TRBD2 - TGTGCCAGCAGTGAACTAGCGGGAACAGACCAAGAGACCCAGTACTTC CASSELAGTDQETQYF
TRBJ2-4 TRBV4-2 TRBD1 - TGTGCCAGCAGCAAGGGAACAGGGGTCGCCAAAAACATTCAGTACTTC CASSKGTGVAKNIQYF
TRBJ1-1 TRBV29-1 - - TGCAGCGCCCAAAACAGGGAAGGCACTGAAGCTTTCTTT CSAQNREGTEAFF
TRBJ2-5 TRBV25-1 - - TGTGCCAGCAGTAGGGGAGTTGGGCGGCCAGAGACCCAGTACTTC CASSRGVGRPETQYF
TRBJ1-2 TRBV4-3 - - TGCGCCAGCAGCCAAGATGATGAGGGTGGGGGGTTCTATGGCTACACCTTC CASSQDDEGGGFYGYTF
TRBJ2-7 TRBV5-1 TRBD2 - TGCGCCAGCAGCTGGACTAGCGGGAGTTACGAGCAGTACTTC CASSWTSGSYEQYF
TRBJ2-7 TRBV9 - - TGTGCCAGCAGCGTAGGACAAAACTACGAGCAGTACTTC CASSVGQNYEQYF
TRBJ2-1 TRBV6-4 - once TGTGCCAGCAGTGACTCTGAGCATAGCAAGCAGTTCTTC CASSDSEHSKQFF
TRBJ2-1 TRBV5-1 - few TGCGCCAGCAGCTTGTCCGGGACCCGCTCCAATGAGCAGTTCTTC CASSLSGTRSNEQFF
TRBJ2-7 TRBV6-6 - - TGTGCCAGCAGTTACTCCCCGGACCCCCAATCTGAGCAGTACTTC CASSYSPDPQSEQYF
TRBJ2-7 TRBV11-3 TRBD1 - TGTGCCAGCAGCTTGGACAGGTACGAGCAGTACTTC CASSLDRYEQYF
TRBJ2-5 TRBV10-1 TRBD2 few TGCGCCAGCAGTTGGAAGGGACTAGCGGGAGATCGTGGTCAAGAGACCCAGTACTTC CASSWKGLAGDRGQETQYF
TRBJ1-5 TRBV10-3 - few TGTGCCATCGGGCGGTCGGCGGATCAGCCCCAGCATTTT CAIGRSADQPQHF
TRBJ1-3 TRBV6-1 - - TGTGCCAGCAGTGAAGACCGACAGGCCCTCCTCTCTGGAAACACCATATATTTT CASSEDRQALLSGNTIYF
TRBJ2-1 TRBV13 TRBD2 - TGTGCCAGCAGCTTACGCGGGAGATTTCATGAGCAGTTCTTC CASSLRGRFHEQFF
TRBJ2-5 TRBV5-4 TRBD1 - TGTGCCAGCAGCCCTGGCCAGACAGGGTTGGGAGAGACCCAGTACTTC CASSPGQTGLGETQYF
TRBJ2-1 TRBV6-5 - - TGTGCCAGCAGTTACGGCCGGGCCAACAATGAGCAGTTCTTC CASSYGRANNEQFF
TRBJ2-1 TRBV7-8 - - TGTGCCAGCAGCGGCCTCAATGAGCAGTTCTTC CASSGLNEQFF
TRBJ2-2 TRBV27 - - TGTGCCAGCAGTTTATTGCCCGGAGGAGGGGTTCAGAACACCGGGGAGCTGTTTTTT CASSLLPGGGVQNTGELFF
TRBJ2-7 TRBV7-2 - - TGTGCCAGCAGCTTAGAGATCGGGCCCGAGCAGTACTTC CASSLEIGPEQYF
TRBJ2-5 TRBV7-6 - - TGTGCCAGCAGCTCAGGACGGACCTTCCAAGAGACCCAGTACTTC CASSSGRTFQETQYF
TRBJ2-1 TRBV10-3 - - TGTGCCATCAATCAGGAGGAGAGGGGGAATGAGCAGTTCTTC CAINQEERGNEQFF
TRBJ2-2 TRBV5-1 TRBD2 - TGCGCCAGCAGCTTGGTGGCGGGGGGCGCCGGGGAGCTGTTTTTT CASSLVAGGAGELFF
TRBJ2-2 TRBV6-5 TRBD1 - TGTGCCAGCAGGGCCAGACAGGGGGCGAGCGGGGAGCTGTTTTTT CASRARQGASGELFF
TRBJ2-1 TRBV28 TRBD2 - TGTGCCAGCAGTTCGGGCAGAGCGGGAGGGCCTGAGCAGTTCTTC CASSSGRAGGPEQFF
TRBJ2-2 TRBV7-3 - - TGTGCCAGCAGCTTAACTAGCGCTAACACCGGGGAGCTGTTTTTT CASSLTSANTGELFF
TRBJ2-5 TRBV4-1 TRBD1 - TGCGCCAGCAGCCAAGAGACAGGGGGAGCCCGGGGGACCCAGTACTTC CASSQETGGARGTQYF
TRBJ2-3 TRBV7-3 - - TGTGCCAGCAGTCCCACCCGGAGCCGGGCAGATACGCAGTATTTT CASSPTRSRADTQYF
TRBJ2-3 TRBV7-9 - - TGTGCCAGCAGCCCCGAAGTATGGGATACGCAGTATTTT CASSPEVWDTQYF
TRBJ2-1 TRBV2 - - TGTGCCAGCAGTGGTCGGGAGAAGTGGGTTGAGCAGTTCTTC CASSGREKWVEQFF